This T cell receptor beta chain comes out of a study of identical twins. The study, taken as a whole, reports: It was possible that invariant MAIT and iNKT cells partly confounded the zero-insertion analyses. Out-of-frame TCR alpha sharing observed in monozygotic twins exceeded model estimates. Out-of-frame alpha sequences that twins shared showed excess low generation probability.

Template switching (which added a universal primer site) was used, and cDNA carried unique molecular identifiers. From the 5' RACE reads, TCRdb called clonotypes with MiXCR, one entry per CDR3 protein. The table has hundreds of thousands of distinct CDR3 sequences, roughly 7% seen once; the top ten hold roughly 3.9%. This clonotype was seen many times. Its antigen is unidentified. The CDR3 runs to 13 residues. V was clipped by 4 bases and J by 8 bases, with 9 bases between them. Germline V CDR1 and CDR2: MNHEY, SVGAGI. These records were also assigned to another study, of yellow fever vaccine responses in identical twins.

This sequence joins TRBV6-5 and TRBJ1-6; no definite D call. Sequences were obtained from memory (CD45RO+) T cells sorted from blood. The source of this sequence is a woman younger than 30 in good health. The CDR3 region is CASSFGYDSPLHF. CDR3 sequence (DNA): TGTGCCAGCAGTTTCGGTTACGATTCACCCCTCCACTTT.